The 22 T cell receptor beta chains below all came from one sample that was sequenced in a study of PD-L1 blockade in urothelial cancer. Assay used: immunoSEQ multiplex PCR; TCRdb lists only in-frame clones, some missing. The table has some 40,000 clones, 80% to 95% seen once. The sample consisted of PBMCs, taken around atezolizumab (anti-PD-L1) treatment. These receptor sequences come from a man in his 70s with urothelial cancer.

J is TRBJ1-4 and V is TRBV19; maybe TRBD1 (6 bases). Germline-derived CDR1 and CDR2 are LNHDA and SQIVND (reference sequence). Trimming stripped 2 bases from V and 8 bases from J, with 12 bases between. The length of the CDR3 is 14 residues. This chain's CDR3 is CASSINRDVEKLFF. For the CDR3, the DNA is TGTGCCAGTAGTATAAACAGGGACGTAGAAAAACTGTTTTTT.

The genes are TRBV19 and TRBJ2-3; TRBD1 aligns across 7 bases. This CDR3 has 15 residues. Germline CDR1 reads LNHDA; CDR2 reads SQIVND (reference sequence). The junction had 8 bases not matched to a gene; V was cut back by 4 bases and J by 4 bases. CDR3 nucleotides: TGTGCCAGTAGTAAGATCGACAGGGTCTCAGATACGCAGTATTTT. Its translation is CASSKIDRVSDTQYF.

The chain links TRBV28 to TRBJ2-7; D perhaps matches TRBD1 (5 bases). V was shortened by 6 bases and J by 4 bases, with 10 bases between the two germline ends. The CDR3 totals 12 residues. Per the germline V gene, CDR1 is MDHEN and CDR2 is SYDVKM. The CDR3 nucleotides read TGTGCCAGCAGCTCAGGGTCTTACGAGCAGTACTTC. Amino acids: CASSSGSYEQYF.

The chain joins TRBV6-5 to TRBJ1-5, with D perhaps TRBD1 (5 bases). V was shortened by 0 bases and J by 0 bases, with 6 bases between the two germline ends. The CDR3 is 15 residues long. Germline-derived CDR1 and CDR2 are MNHEY and SVGAGI. The CDR3 region has the DNA TGTGCCAGCAGTTACTCAGGGGCTAGCAATCAGCCCCAGCATTTT. Encoded protein: CASSYSGASNQPQHF.

The rearrangement joins TRBV9 to TRBJ2-1; the D is unclear. Trimming took off 0 bases at V and 0 bases at J, with 19 bases between the two ends. CDR3 length: 19 amino acids. CDR1 and CDR2 (germline): SGDLS, YYNGEE. CDR3 nucleotides: TGTGCCAGCAGCGTAGTTCCGCGACTGACGATAAGCTCCTACAATGAGCAGTTCTTC. This translates into CASSVVPRLTISSYNEQFF.

This chain links TRBV19 with TRBJ2-2; D might be TRBD2 (5 bases). The V end was cut by 4 bases, the J end by 7 bases, with 19 bases between. Germline V gene data show CDR1 as LNHDA and CDR2 as SQIVND (reference sequence). The CDR3 is made up of 16 amino acids. The CDR3 loop is CASSTSPLRVNGELFF. CDR3 sequence (DNA): TGTGCCAGTAGTACTAGCCCTCTTAGGGTTAACGGGGAGCTGTTTTTT.

J is TRBJ1-1 and V is TRBV18; D is ambiguous. In germline, CDR1 is KGHSH, CDR2 LQKENI. The CDR3 sequence is 12 residues long. Trimming removed 6 bases at V and 1 base at J, with 6 bases between. CDR3 sequence reads: CASSSSNTEAFF. In DNA form, the CDR3 reads TGTGCCAGCTCGTCATCGAACACTGAAGCTTTCTTT.

This clone was seen once. The chain uses TRBV6-5 and TRBJ2-1; 9 bases are a match to TRBD2. J gave up 7 bases and V 7 bases, and 11 bases lay outside the gene matches. The CDR3 covers 15 residues. In germline, CDR1 is MNHEY, CDR2 SVGAGI. CDR3 residues: CASTSLAGFANEQFF. CDR3 sequence (DNA): TGTGCCAGCACCTCACTAGCGGGTTTTGCAAATGAGCAGTTCTTC.

The chain employs TRBV5-1 and TRBJ2-3; D is uncertain. V lost 0 bases and J 4 bases, leaving 12 bases between the germline ends. Germline CDR1 and CDR2: SGHRS and YFSETQ. The length of the CDR3 is 15 residues. CDR3 nucleotide sequence: TGCGCCAGCAGCTTGGGCCCTACTGCGGCAGATACGCAGTATTTT. Amino acids: CASSLGPTAADTQYF.

The chain recombines TRBV11-2 with TRBJ2-1; 8 bases map to TRBD2. CDR3 length: 18 amino acids. The trim removed 1 base at V and 5 bases at J, leaving 13 bases unmatched. Germline CDR1 and CDR2: SGHAT and FQNNGV. The CDR3 coding sequence is TGTGCCAGCAGCTTAGCCGGGACAACGACTAGCGTCGACAATGAGCAGTTCTTC. It is translated as CASSLAGTTTSVDNEQFF.

The genes are TRBV4-1 and TRBJ1-1; weak D call: TRBD1 (6 bases). Trimming removed 0 bases at V and 3 bases at J, with 14 bases between. Germline CDR1 reads MGHRA; CDR2 reads YSYEKL. The CDR3 sequence is 16 residues long. The CDR3: CASSQEKRGGDTEAFF. The CDR3 DNA sequence: TGCGCCAGCAGCCAAGAAAAGAGAGGGGGTGACACTGAAGCTTTCTTT.

The chain recombines TRBV30 with TRBJ2-3; D possibly corresponds to TRBD1 (5 bases). V lost 0 bases and J lost 6, with 16 bases in between. The CDR3 spans 15 residues. Germline-derived CDR1 and CDR2 are GTSNPN and SVGIG (reference sequence). The chain's CDR3 is CAWSVAPKGLDTQYF. CDR3 sequence (DNA): TGTGCCTGGAGTGTAGCCCCTAAGGGGTTGGATACGCAGTATTTT.

The chain couples TRBV6-5 to TRBJ2-7; 8 nucleotides line up with TRBD2. The germline V gene encodes CDR1 MNHEY and CDR2 SVGAGI. CDR3 length: 15 amino acids. Trimming cost V 5 bases and J 4 bases; bases outside gene matches: 10. CDR3 amino acids: CASSTLTSGAYEQYF. The CDR3 DNA is TGTGCCAGCAGTACTCTTACTAGCGGAGCGTACGAGCAGTACTTC.

The rearrangement joins TRBV9 to TRBJ2-1; 8 positions match TRBD2. This CDR3 has 16 amino acids. Germline-derived CDR1 and CDR2 are SGDLS and YYNGEE. V was clipped by 4 bases and J by 0 bases; unmatched bases: 6. As DNA, the CDR3 is TGTGCCAGCAGCTTAACCGGGACTAGCTCCTACAATGAGCAGTTCTTC. The encoded protein is CASSLTGTSSYNEQFF.

The V call is TRBV6-5, the J call TRBJ2-1; 12 positions match TRBD2. This CDR3 contains 15 residues. The V gene end was trimmed by 6 bases and the J gene end by 8 bases; junction bases not matched to a gene: 8. Per germline, CDR1 MNHEY and CDR2 SVGAGI. The chain's CDR3 is CASSPTSGRSYEQFF. As DNA, the CDR3 is TGTGCCAGCAGCCCTACTAGCGGGAGGTCCTATGAGCAGTTCTTC.

This sequence joins TRBV7-6 and TRBJ2-7, with 10 bases aligning to TRBD1. The trim removed 5 bases at V and 4 bases at J, leaving 5 bases unmatched. The germline gives CDR1 SGHVS, CDR2 FNYEAQ. The CDR3 is 14 residues long. The CDR3 loop reads CASSTTGGGYEQYF. The DNA for the CDR3 is TGTGCCAGCAGCACGACAGGGGGCGGTTACGAGCAGTACTTC.

The chain carries TRBV10-2 and TRBJ2-7; 8 bases match TRBD2. Unmatched junction bases numbered 17, after V lost 6 bases and J lost 4 bases. The CDR3 spans 17 residues. The V gene's germline CDR1 is WSHSY and CDR2 SAAADI. CDR3 DNA sequence: TGCGCCAGCAGCGCCACCATTACTAGCGGTATGCCTTACGAGCAGTACTTC. It encodes CASSATITSGMPYEQYF.

J is TRBJ1-1 and V is TRBV28, with D unclear. The length of the CDR3 is 14 residues. Germline values: CDR1 MDHEN, CDR2 SYDVKM. Between the trimmed V and J ends, which lost 6 bases and 0 bases, there was a span of 11 bases. CDR3 in amino acids: CASRVGDMNTEAFF. For the CDR3, the DNA is TGTGCCAGCAGGGTGGGAGATATGAACACTGAAGCTTTCTTT.

V is TRBV19 and J is TRBJ1-4; D may be TRBD1 (6 bases). CDR1 is LNHDA, CDR2 SQIVND, per germline (reference sequence). V was cut by 6 bases and J by 10 bases, with 18 bases left in between. CDR3 length: 14 amino acids. This CDR3 is CASRKDRNRGKLFF. CDR3 in DNA: TGTGCCAGTAGAAAAGACAGGAATCGCGGAAAACTGTTTTTT. The complete variable domain, with remaining parts taken from reference TRBV19 and TRBJ1-4, reads DGGITQSPKYLFRKEGQNVTLSCEQNLNHDAMYWYRQDPGQGLRLIYYSQIVNDFQKGDIAEGYSVSREKKESFPLTVTSAQKNPTAFYLCASRKDRNRGKLFFGSGTQLSVL.

This sequence joins TRBV7-3 and TRBJ2-7, with 7 bases matching TRBD1. CDR3 length: 14 amino acids. CDR1 SGHTA and CDR2 FQGTGA come from the germline V gene. V dropped 6 bases and J dropped 2; count of bases not matched to a gene: 7. The CDR3 nucleotides read TGTGCCAGCAGGCAAACCGGGACAGCCTACGAGCAGTACTTC. It codes for CASRQTGTAYEQYF.

In DNA, the CDR3 is TGTGCCAGCAGTAGAGACAGGGGGGGCGCTGAAGCTTTCTTT. Its protein product is CASSRDRGGAEAFF. The chain carries TRBV6-1 and TRBJ1-1, with 9 bases that match TRBD1. This CDR3 comprises 14 residues. Trimming took 5 bases from V and 6 from J; bases not matched to a gene: 7. Germline V lookup: CDR1 MNHNS, CDR2 SASEGT.

The chain uses TRBV6-1 and TRBJ1-2; the match to TRBD1 covers 7 bases. CDR1 and CDR2 (germline): MNHNS, SASEGT. Trimming removed 4 bases from V and 6 bases from J; junction bases left unmatched: 8. CDR3 size: 14 residues. CDR3 amino acids: CASSGTGVEDGYTF. The CDR3 nucleotides read TGTGCCAGCAGTGGCACAGGGGTGGAGGATGGCTACACCTTC.